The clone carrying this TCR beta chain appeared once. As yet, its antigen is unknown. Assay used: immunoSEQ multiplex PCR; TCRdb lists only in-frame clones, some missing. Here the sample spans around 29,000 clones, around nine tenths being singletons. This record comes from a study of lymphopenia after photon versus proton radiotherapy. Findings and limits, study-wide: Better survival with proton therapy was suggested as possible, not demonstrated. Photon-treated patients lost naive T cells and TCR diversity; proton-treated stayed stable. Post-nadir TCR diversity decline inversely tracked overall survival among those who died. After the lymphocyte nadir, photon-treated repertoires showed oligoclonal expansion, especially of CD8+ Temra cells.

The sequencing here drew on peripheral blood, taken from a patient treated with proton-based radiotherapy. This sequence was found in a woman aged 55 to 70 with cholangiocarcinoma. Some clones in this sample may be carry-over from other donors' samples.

The CDR3 region is CASSRFGGGKNIQYF. In DNA, the CDR3 is TGTGCCAGCAGTCGCTTCGGCGGGGGGAAAAACATTCAGTACTTC. The genes are TRBV6-5 and TRBJ2-4; 8 nucleotides agree with TRBD2. CDR3 length equals 15 residues. Germline trimming cut 5 bases from V and 4 bases from J; bases unmatched to any gene: 7. Germline loops: CDR1 MNHEY, CDR2 SVGAGI.